These 19 T cell receptor beta chains were sequenced from one sample in a study of shared clonotypes between healthy human individuals. Using immunoSEQ multiplex PCR, the repertoire was profiled, and TCRdb retains in-frame clones only, with some absent. The table lists approximately 1.1 million clones, more than 75% of them singletons. The material sequenced was memory CD4+ T cells from PBMCs. Specified subset: CD45RA-negative fraction. The receptors come from a man in his late teens or twenties in good health. Some clones in this sample may be carry-over from other donors' samples.

The rearrangement links TRBV18 to TRBJ2-3, with a possible D match to TRBD1 (7 bases). There are 14 residues in the CDR3. Trimming cost V 4 bases and J 3 bases, with 11 bases left between them. Germline lookup yields CDR1 KGHSH and CDR2 LQKENI. As DNA, the CDR3 is TGTGCCAGCTCACTCAGGGGGGCAACAGATACGCAGTATTTT. Protein sequence: CASSLRGATDTQYF.

This chain connects TRBV4-1 to TRBJ1-3, with 10 positions matching TRBD1. The CDR3 spans 16 residues. The germline V gene has CDR1 MGHRA and CDR2 YSYEKL. V dropped 2 bases and J dropped 4; count of bases not matched to a gene: 5. CDR3 sequence: CASSQKDRGRGNTIYF. CDR3 in DNA: TGCGCCAGCAGCCAAAAAGACAGGGGGCGCGGAAACACCATATATTTT.

The table lists this clone with a few counts. V and J are TRBV5-1 and TRBJ2-5; D is unresolved. Germline-derived CDR1 and CDR2 are SGHRS and YFSETQ. CDR3 length: 14 amino acids. Trimming took 3 bases from V and 4 from J, leaving 13 bases between them. This CDR3 reads CASSSVGPGETQYF. The CDR3 DNA follows: TGCGCCAGCAGCTCCGTAGGGCCAGGAGAGACCCAGTACTTC.

The V gene is TRBV5-1, the J gene TRBJ1-2; D uncertain. The CDR3 consists of 13 residues. Germline CDR1 is SGHRS and CDR2 is YFSETQ. Trimming took 4 bases from V and 8 from J, leaving 15 bases between them. CDR3 in amino acids: CASSPGQSRGYTF. The CDR3 nucleotides are TGCGCCAGCAGCCCGGGCCAGAGTAGGGGCTACACCTTC.

The rearrangement joins TRBV7-8 to TRBJ1-1, with D perhaps TRBD1 (5 bases). The CDR3 length is 14 residues. V lost 4 bases and J lost 4, with 13 bases in between. Germline-derived CDR1 and CDR2 are SGHVS and FQNEAQ. The DNA of the CDR3 is TGTGCCAGCAGCTGGGGGACTCCGGGCACTGAAGCTTTCTTT. It yields the protein CASSWGTPGTEAFF.

This clone was counted between two and nine times. The chain combines TRBV6-5 with TRBJ2-1; 7 bases are shared with TRBD2. The trim removed 2 bases at V and 0 bases at J, leaving 1 base unmatched. The germline V gene has CDR1 MNHEY and CDR2 SVGAGI. The CDR3 covers 15 residues. The CDR3: CASSYGGSSYNEQFF. The CDR3 nucleotides are TGTGCCAGCAGTTACGGCGGGAGCTCCTACAATGAGCAGTTCTTC.

The table lists this clone with a few counts. V is TRBV13 and J is TRBJ1-2; 10 bases map to TRBD1. Germline lookup yields CDR1 PRHDT and CDR2 FYEKMQ (reference sequence). This CDR3 comprises 14 residues. The V and J ends lost 5 bases and 5 bases, in that order; junction bases with no gene match: 5. Here the CDR3 DNA reads TGTGCCAGCAGCGGGGGGGACAGGGGATATGGCTACACCTTC. Translation gives CASSGGDRGYGYTF.

This clone was seen once. The genes are TRBV2 and TRBJ1-1; D might be TRBD1 (6 bases). This CDR3 region has 14 residues. V gave up 6 bases and J gave up 1 base, with 12 bases separating them. From germline, CDR1 is SNHLY and CDR2 FYNNEI. This chain's CDR3 is CASRRPGQNTEAFF. The CDR3 nucleotides are TGTGCCAGCAGAAGGCCGGGACAGAACACTGAAGCTTTCTTT.

Worth noting for this clone: A far larger clone is one nucleotide away, so this likely arose from a read error. The chain employs TRBV14 and TRBJ2-5; D not resolved. CDR1 and CDR2 from the germline V gene are SGHDN and FVKESK. The CDR3 covers 11 residues. Deletions cut 5 bases from V and 2 bases from J, with 3 bases between. Here the CDR3 DNA reads TGTGCCAGCAGCGAACAAGAGACCCAGTACTTC. The encoded protein is CASSEQETQYF.

The chain couples TRBV6-1 to TRBJ2-3, with 7 bases fitting TRBD1. V lost 4 bases to trimming and J lost 0 bases; unmatched junction nucleotides: 10. The CDR3 totals 17 residues. Germline V gene sequence: CDR1 MNHNS, CDR2 SASEGT. CDR3 DNA sequence: TGTGCCAGCAGTGCCAGCCTGCCAGGGGGTAGCACAGATACGCAGTATTTT. Translated, it gives CASSASLPGGSTDTQYF.

This chain uses TRBV7-6 with TRBJ2-5; D not certain. Trimming removed 1 base at V and 0 bases at J, with 9 bases between. This CDR3 region has 15 residues. Germline-derived CDR1 and CDR2 are SGHVS and FNYEAQ. CDR3 DNA: TGTGCCAGCAGCTTAGGTAACAGCTACCAAGAGACCCAGTACTTC. This sequence encodes CASSLGNSYQETQYF.

The rearrangement uses TRBV5-1 and TRBJ2-7, with D possibly called TRBD1 or TRBD2 (5 bases each). This CDR3 is 14 amino acids long. Looked up from germline, CDR1 is SGHRS and CDR2 is YFSETQ. Trimming stripped 0 bases from V and 4 bases from J, with 11 bases between. The CDR3 sequence: CASSLGPEGYEQYF. The CDR3 nucleotides read TGCGCCAGCAGCTTGGGACCCGAGGGGTACGAGCAGTACTTC.

This chain joins TRBV6-1 and TRBJ2-2; D ambiguous. Trimming removed 2 bases at V and 6 bases at J, with 19 bases between. CDR3 length: 17 amino acids. Germline V lookup: CDR1 MNHNS, CDR2 SASEGT. The CDR3 loop is CASSESIRVVTSGELFF. CDR3 sequence (DNA): TGTGCCAGCAGTGAAAGTATACGGGTCGTTACGTCCGGGGAGCTGTTTTTT.

V usage is TRBV28 and J usage is TRBJ2-1, with D unresolved. V lost 5 bases and J 4 bases, leaving 9 bases between the germline ends. The CDR3 length is 13 residues. Per the germline V gene, CDR1 is MDHEN and CDR2 is SYDVKM. The CDR3 DNA follows: TGTGCCAGCAGTCTCCTGTGGTACAATGAGCAGTTCTTC. Amino acids: CASSLLWYNEQFF.

On this clone itself: The identical CDR3 is also encoded by other nucleotide sequences in the sample. The chain carries TRBV10-3 and TRBJ2-5; D remains unclear. Trimming cost V 2 bases and J 3 bases, with 4 bases left between them. Per the germline V gene, CDR1 is ENHRY and CDR2 is SYGVKD. CDR3 length equals 12 residues. The CDR3 spells CAISEAEETQYF. CDR3 nucleotides: TGTGCCATCAGTGAGGCGGAAGAGACCCAGTACTTC.

This clone was seen a handful of times. The sample holds other DNA sequences that translate to the same CDR3. The chain links TRBV30 to TRBJ1-5; D gene uncertain. The CDR3 has 13 amino acids. The germline V and J ends were trimmed by 3 bases and 7 bases, with 13 bases remaining between them. The germline gives CDR1 GTSNPN, CDR2 SVGIG (reference sequence). The CDR3 DNA sequence: TGTGCCTGGAGCGAAGGTGGAAGGCAGCCCCAGCATTTT. Translating it yields CAWSEGGRQPQHF.

This clone turned up a few times. V and J are TRBV7-9 and TRBJ1-6, with D maybe TRBD1 (5 bases). CDR1 SEHNR and CDR2 FQNEAQ come from the germline V gene (reference sequence). The CDR3 sequence is 15 residues long. V was trimmed by 5 bases and J by 7 bases, leaving 15 bases between them. CDR3: CASSRGEEFNSPLHF. The CDR3 DNA reads TGTGCCAGCAGCCGAGGGGAGGAGTTCAATTCACCCCTCCACTTT.

This sequence joins TRBV7-4 and TRBJ1-1; 8 bases align to TRBD1. The CDR3 loop spans 14 amino acids. J was trimmed by 1 base and V by 4 bases; bases with no gene match: 2. Germline CDR1 SGHVT, CDR2 SQSDAQ. CDR3 sequence (DNA): TGTGCCAGCAGCTGGACAGGGAGGAACACTGAAGCTTTCTTT. Its translation is CASSWTGRNTEAFF.

This chain joins TRBV6-6 and TRBJ1-1, with 9 positions matching TRBD1. The CDR3 is 15 residues long. V shed 5 bases and J 7 bases; nucleotides not matched to a gene: 11. From germline, CDR1 is MNHNY and CDR2 SVGAGI (reference sequence). CDR3 sequence: CASSQSYRGPLEAFF. The DNA of the CDR3 is TGTGCCAGCAGTCAAAGCTACAGGGGGCCTCTTGAAGCTTTCTTT.